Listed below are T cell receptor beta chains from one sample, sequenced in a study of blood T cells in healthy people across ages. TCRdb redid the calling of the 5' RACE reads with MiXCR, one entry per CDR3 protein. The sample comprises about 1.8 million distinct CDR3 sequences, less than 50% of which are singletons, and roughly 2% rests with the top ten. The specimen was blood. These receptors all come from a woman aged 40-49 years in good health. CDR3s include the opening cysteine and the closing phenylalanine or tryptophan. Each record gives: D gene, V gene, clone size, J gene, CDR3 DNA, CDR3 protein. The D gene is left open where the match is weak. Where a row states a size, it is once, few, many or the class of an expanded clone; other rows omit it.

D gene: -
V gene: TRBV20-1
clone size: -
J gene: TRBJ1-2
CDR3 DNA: TGCAGTGCTAGAGGTCCCTACGGGGGGGTTTTACGAGACTACACCTTC
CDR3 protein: CSARGPYGGVLRDYTF

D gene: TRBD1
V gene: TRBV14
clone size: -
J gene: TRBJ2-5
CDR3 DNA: TGTGCCAGCAGCCAAGGCGACAGGGACCCCTACAATGAGCAGTACTTC
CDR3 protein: CASSQGDRDPYNEQYF

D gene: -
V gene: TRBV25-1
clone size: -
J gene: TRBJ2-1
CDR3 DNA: TGTGCCAGCAATCCGGGGGAAGGTGGGATTGACAATGAGCAGTTCTTC
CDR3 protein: CASNPGEGGIDNEQFF

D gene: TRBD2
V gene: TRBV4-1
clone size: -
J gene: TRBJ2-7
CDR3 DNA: TGCGCCAGCAGCCAAGATATTTCTTGGGGGCTAGCGGGGGGATCCTACGAGCAGTACTTC
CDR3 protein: CASSQDISWGLAGGSYEQYF

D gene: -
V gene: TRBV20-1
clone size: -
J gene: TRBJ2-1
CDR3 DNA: TGCAGTGCTTTCAAAGCCGGGACGGTTAACAATGAGCAGTTCTTC
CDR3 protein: CSAFKAGTVNNEQFF

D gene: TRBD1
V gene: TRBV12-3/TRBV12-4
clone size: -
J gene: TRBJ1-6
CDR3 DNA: TGTGCCAGCAGTTTAGATATAAACAGGGGCTCCTATAATTCACCCCTCCACTTT
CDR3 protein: CASSLDINRGSYNSPLHF

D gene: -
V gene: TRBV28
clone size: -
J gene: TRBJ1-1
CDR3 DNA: TGTGCCAGCAGTTTGCGGCAGGGCAGGGGATCGGGCACTGAAGCTTTCTTT
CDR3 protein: CASSLRQGRGSGTEAFF

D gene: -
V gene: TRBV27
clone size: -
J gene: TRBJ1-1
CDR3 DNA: TGTGCCAGCAGTTTAAGGGGGAACGGTGAAGCTTTCTTT
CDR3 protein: CASSLRGNGEAFF

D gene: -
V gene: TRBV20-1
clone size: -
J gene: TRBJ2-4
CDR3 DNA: TGCAGTGCGGAACAGGGACTCAAAAACATTCAGTACTTC
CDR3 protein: CSAEQGLKNIQYF

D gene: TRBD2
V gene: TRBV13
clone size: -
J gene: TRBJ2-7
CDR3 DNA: TGTGCCAGCAGCCCGGGGACTAGCGGGGCAGACTACGAGCAGTACTTC
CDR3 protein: CASSPGTSGADYEQYF

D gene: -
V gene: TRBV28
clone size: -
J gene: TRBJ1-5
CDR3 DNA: TGTGCCAGCAGTTGGATGGACAGCAATCAGCCCCAGCATTTT
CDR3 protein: CASSWMDSNQPQHF

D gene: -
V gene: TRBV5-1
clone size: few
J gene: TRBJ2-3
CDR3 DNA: TGCGCCAGCAGCTTGCGGTCCCCCGCAGATACGCAGTATTTT
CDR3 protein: CASSLRSPADTQYF

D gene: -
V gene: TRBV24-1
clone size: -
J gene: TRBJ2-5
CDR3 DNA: TGTGCCACCAGTGATTTAGCCCCCCAAGAGACCCAGTACTTC
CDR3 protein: CATSDLAPQETQYF

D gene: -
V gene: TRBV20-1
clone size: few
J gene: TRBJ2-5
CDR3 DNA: TGCAGTGCCATATCCCACTCGGGGGTTTTGGAGACCCAGTACTTC
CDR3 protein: CSAISHSGVLETQYF

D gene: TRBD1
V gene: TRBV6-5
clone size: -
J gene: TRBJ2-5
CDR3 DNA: TGTGCCAGCAGTTACGAGTACAGGGACAGGGGGGAGGAGACCCAGTACTTC
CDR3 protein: CASSYEYRDRGEETQYF

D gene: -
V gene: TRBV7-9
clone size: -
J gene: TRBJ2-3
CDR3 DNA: TGTGCCAGCAGCCCTCCTATGCCGGCCATCACAGATACGCAGTATTTT
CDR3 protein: CASSPPMPAITDTQYF

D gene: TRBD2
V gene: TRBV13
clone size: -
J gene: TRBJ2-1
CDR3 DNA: TGTGCCAGCAGCTGGAACATGGGCGGGACAGGGTCAACTAGCGGGGGGTCCTGCAATGAGCAGTTCTTC
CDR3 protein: CASSWNMGGTGSTSGGSCNEQFF

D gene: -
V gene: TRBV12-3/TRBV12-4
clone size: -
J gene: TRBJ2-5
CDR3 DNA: TGTGCCAGCAGTAAGAGACCCGTCCCTCAAGAGACCCAGTACTTC
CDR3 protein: CASSKRPVPQETQYF

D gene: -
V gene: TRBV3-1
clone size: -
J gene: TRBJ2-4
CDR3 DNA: TGTGCCAGCAGTGACAGCGGACTGCACTTAGCCAAAAACATTCAGTACTTC
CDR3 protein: CASSDSGLHLAKNIQYF

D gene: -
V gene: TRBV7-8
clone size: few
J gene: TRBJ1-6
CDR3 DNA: TGTGCCAGCAGCTCTGACTGGAATAATTCACCCCTCCACTTT
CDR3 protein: CASSSDWNNSPLHF

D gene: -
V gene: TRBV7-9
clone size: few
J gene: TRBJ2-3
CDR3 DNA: TGTGCCAGCAGCAAACGGACTGGCACAGATACGCAGTATTTT
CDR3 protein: CASSKRTGTDTQYF

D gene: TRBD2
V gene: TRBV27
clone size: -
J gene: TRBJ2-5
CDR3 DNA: TGTGCCGCGGGCGGACTAGTATCGGGAGAGACCCAGTACTTC
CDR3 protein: CAAGGLVSGETQYF

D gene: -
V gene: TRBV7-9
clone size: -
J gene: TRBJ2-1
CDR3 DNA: TGTGCCAGCCCCTTCACCCTGCGGGACCCTTACAATGAGCAGTTCTTC
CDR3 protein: CASPFTLRDPYNEQFF

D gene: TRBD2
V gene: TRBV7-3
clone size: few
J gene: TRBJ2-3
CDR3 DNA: TGTGCCAGCAGCTCACCCCGTCCGGGGGGGGCGACAGATACGCAGTATTTT
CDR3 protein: CASSSPRPGGATDTQYF

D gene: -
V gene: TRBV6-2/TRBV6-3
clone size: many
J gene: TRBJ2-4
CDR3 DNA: TGTGCCAGCAGGCCCACAGGGAAAACCAAAAACATTCAGTACTTC
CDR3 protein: CASRPTGKTKNIQYF

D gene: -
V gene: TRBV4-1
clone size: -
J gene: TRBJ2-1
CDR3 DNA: TGCGCCAGCAGCCAAGACCAGGGGAGCCTATACAATGAGCAGTTCTTC
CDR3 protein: CASSQDQGSLYNEQFF

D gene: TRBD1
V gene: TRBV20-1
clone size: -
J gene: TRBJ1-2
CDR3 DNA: TGCAGTGCCAGGGGTCCGGGACAGGGGCACGTTTGGTATGGCTACACCTTC
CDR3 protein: CSARGPGQGHVWYGYTF

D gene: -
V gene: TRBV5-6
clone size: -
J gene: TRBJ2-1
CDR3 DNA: TGTGCCAGCAGCTTGGCCAACCGGGGGAAGTTGTACAATGGGCAGTTCTTC
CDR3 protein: CASSLANRGKLYNGQFF

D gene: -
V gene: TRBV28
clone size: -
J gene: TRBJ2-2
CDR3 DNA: TGTGCCAGCACCTTACAGACATACCCCGGGGAGCTGTTTTTT
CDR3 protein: CASTLQTYPGELFF

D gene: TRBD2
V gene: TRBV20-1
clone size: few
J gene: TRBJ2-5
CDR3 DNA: TGCAGTGCCACTTGGGGAAGCGGGGGGAAAGAGACCCAGTACTTC
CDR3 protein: CSATWGSGGKETQYF

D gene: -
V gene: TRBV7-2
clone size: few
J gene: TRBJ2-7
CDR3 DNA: TGTGCCAGCAGCTTAGGGGGAGGGGGCGCCTACGAGCAGTACTTC
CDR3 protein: CASSLGGGGAYEQYF

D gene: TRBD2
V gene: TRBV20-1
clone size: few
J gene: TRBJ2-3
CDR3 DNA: TGCAGTGCTAGAGATGGTGCGACTAGCGCGGGGACGCAGTATTTT
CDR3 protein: CSARDGATSAGTQYF

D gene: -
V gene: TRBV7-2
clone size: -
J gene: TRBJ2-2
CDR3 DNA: TGTGCCAGCAGGTCTTTGGGGGAGCTGTTTTTT
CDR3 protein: CASRSLGELFF

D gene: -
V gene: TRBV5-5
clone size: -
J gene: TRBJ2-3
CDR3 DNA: TGTGCCAGCAGCTTGGGCCAGTCCATCTCAGATACGCAGTATTTT
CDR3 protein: CASSLGQSISDTQYF